The clone carrying this TCR beta chain was found a few times. This entry comes from a study of blood T cell repertoires in COVID-19. Whole-study context: Spain, Italy and the United States supplied samples that represented acute and convalescent COVID-19. PBMCs, B-cell-depleted T cells, or T cells provided the cDNA or gDNA that made up the material.

V lost 4 bases to trimming and J lost 4 bases; unmatched junction nucleotides: 3. Germline V gives CDR1 LNHDA, CDR2 SQIVND (reference sequence). This CDR3 region has 14 residues. The Seattle patients, enrolled during active infection, were followed longitudinally. Clones were sequenced by immunoSEQ multiplex PCR, and TCRdb holds only the in-frame ones, with some missing. This sample has a few hundred thousand clones; 70% to 90% occur once, and the top ten carry roughly a sixth. The rearrangement joins TRBV19 to TRBJ2-2; TRBD1 matches 7 bases. Sample: peripheral blood. The sequence derives from a man aged 50-60 years with COVID-19, enrolled during active disease. The CDR3 nucleotides are TGTGCCAGTAGTAGGGACAGATTCACCGGGGAGCTGTTTTTT. It yields the protein CASSRDRFTGELFF. Full variable domain (missing parts from reference TRBV19 and TRBJ2-2): DGGITQSPKYLFRKEGQNVTLSCEQNLNHDAMYWYRQDPGQGLRLIYYSQIVNDFQKGDIAEGYSVSREKKESFPLTVTSAQKNPTAFYLCASSRDRFTGELFFGEGSRLTVL.